Each of the 6 T cell receptor beta chains below was sequenced from the same sample in a study of Ad26.COV2.S vaccination and SARS-CoV-2 variants. Sequencing used immunoSEQ multiplex PCR; TCRdb keeps in-frame clones, though not all of them. Among a few hundred thousand clones, roughly 88% were seen once, and the ten largest hold around 5%. Treatment specified: roughly 18 received Ad26.COV2.S at low or high dose, single or two shots; about 5 received placebo; per-sample allocation not given. It was on day 63 after the first vaccine or placebo injection that samples were taken. Specimen: peripheral blood, collected in a trial of Ad26.COV2.S vaccine versus placebo. These receptors were collected from a person between 18 and 60 years old who received the Ad26.COV2.S COVID-19 vaccine or a placebo.

The rearrangement links TRBV7-8 to TRBJ1-4; D is unclear. Germline V gene sequence: CDR1 SGHVS, CDR2 FQNEAQ. With 2 bases removed from V and 7 bases from J, the gap between germline ends came to 14 bases. CDR3 length equals 15 residues. CDR3 amino acids: CASSLLGSPSEKLFF. For the CDR3, the DNA is TGTGCCAGCAGCTTATTGGGGAGTCCGAGTGAAAAACTGTTTTTT. Drawing the rest from reference TRBV7-8 and TRBJ1-4, the complete variable domain is GAGVSQSPRYKVAKRGQDVALRCDPISGHVSLFWYQQALGQGPEFLTYFQNEAQLDKSGLPSDRFFAERPEGSVSTLKIQRTQQEDSAVYLCASSLLGSPSEKLFFGSGTQLSVL.

The V call is TRBV7-2, the J call TRBJ2-4, with TRBD2 matching over 13 bases. CDR1 and CDR2 (germline): SGHTA, FQGNSA. The length of the CDR3 is 15 residues. Trimming at V came to 6 bases and at J to 8 bases, leaving 7 bases not matched to a gene. The CDR3 DNA is TGTGCCAGCAGTCCTCTCGGACTAGCGGGGGACATTCAGTACTTC. Translated, it gives CASSPLGLAGDIQYF.

This chain joins TRBV6-5 and TRBJ2-3, with D hard to call. Trimming removed 8 bases at V and 2 bases at J, with 14 bases between. The germline V gene encodes CDR1 MNHEY and CDR2 SVGAGI. This CDR3 is built from 14 residues. DNA of the CDR3: TGTGCCAGCGGGTCCCCACAGATCACAGATACGCAGTATTTT. Its translation is CASGSPQITDTQYF.

This chain joins TRBV6-5 and TRBJ1-1, with D unclear. The CDR3 extends over 15 amino acids. Germline CDR1 MNHEY, CDR2 SVGAGI. Trimming shortened V by 2 bases and J by 8 bases, and 18 bases separated the two germline ends. In DNA form, the CDR3 reads TGTGCCAGCAGTTACCTCAAAAGCATCTCCGAGGAAGCTTTCTTT. Translated, it gives CASSYLKSISEEAFF.

This clone was recorded only once. J is TRBJ2-2 and V is TRBV3-1 (or the pseudogene TRBV3-2); 8 nucleotides line up with TRBD1. V gave up 0 bases and J gave up 3 bases; unmatched junction bases: 9. The CDR3 spans 18 residues. Germline-derived CDR1 and CDR2 are LGHDT and YNNKEL (reference sequence). The CDR3 DNA is TGTGCCAGCAGCCAAGATCGAGGGACAGGAGCTTACACCGGGGAGCTGTTTTTT. Amino acid sequence: CASSQDRGTGAYTGELFF.

The V call is TRBV5-6, the J call TRBJ1-1; D is uncertain. The CDR3 is 12 residues long. V was trimmed by 4 bases and J by 1 base, leaving 5 bases between them. Germline CDR1 is SGHDT and CDR2 is YYEEEE. CDR3 loop: CASSESNTEAFF. CDR3 DNA: TGTGCCAGCAGCGAGTCGAACACTGAAGCTTTCTTT. Filled out from reference TRBV5-6 and TRBJ1-1, the complete variable domain reads DAGVTQSPTHLIKTRGQQVTLRCSPKSGHDTVSWYQQALGQGPQFIFQYYEEEERQRGNFPDRFSGHQFPNYSSELNVNALLLGDSALYLCASSESNTEAFFGQGTRLTVV.